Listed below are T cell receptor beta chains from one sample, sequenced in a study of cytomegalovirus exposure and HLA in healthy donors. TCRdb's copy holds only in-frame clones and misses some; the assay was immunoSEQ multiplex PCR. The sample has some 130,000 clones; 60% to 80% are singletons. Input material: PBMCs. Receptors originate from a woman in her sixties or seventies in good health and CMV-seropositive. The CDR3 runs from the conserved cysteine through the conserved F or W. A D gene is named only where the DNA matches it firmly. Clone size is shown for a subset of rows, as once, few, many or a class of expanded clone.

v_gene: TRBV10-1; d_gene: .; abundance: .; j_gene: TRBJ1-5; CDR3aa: CASSETDNQPQHF; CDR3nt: TGCGCCAGCAGTGAGACTGATAATCAGCCCCAGCATTTT
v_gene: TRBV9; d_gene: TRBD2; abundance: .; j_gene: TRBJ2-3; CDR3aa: CASSVDPLPPGGQGTDTQYF; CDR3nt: TGTGCCAGCAGCGTAGACCCTCTCCCCCCGGGGGGGCAGGGCACAGATACGCAGTATTTT
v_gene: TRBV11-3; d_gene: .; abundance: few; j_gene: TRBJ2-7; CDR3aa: CASSRQAGEQYF; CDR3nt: TGTGCCAGCAGTCGACAGGCCGGCGAGCAGTACTTC
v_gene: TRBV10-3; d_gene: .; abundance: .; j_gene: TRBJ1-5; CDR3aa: CAISDNRDSNQPQHF; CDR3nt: TGTGCCATCAGTGACAACAGGGATAGCAATCAGCCCCAGCATTTT
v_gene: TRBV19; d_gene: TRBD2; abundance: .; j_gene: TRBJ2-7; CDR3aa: CASSNLAGLKSYEQYF; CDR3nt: TGTGCCAGTAGTAATCTAGCGGGGTTAAAGTCCTACGAGCAGTACTTC
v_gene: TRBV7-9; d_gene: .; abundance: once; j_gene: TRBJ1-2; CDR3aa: CASSPTETKGYTF; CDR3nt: TGTGCCAGCAGCCCGACCGAGACTAAGGGCTACACCTTC
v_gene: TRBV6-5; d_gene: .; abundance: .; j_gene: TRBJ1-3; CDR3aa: CASTSPGNTIYF; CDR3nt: TGTGCCAGCACTTCCCCTGGAAACACCATATATTTT
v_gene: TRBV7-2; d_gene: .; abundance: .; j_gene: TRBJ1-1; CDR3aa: CASSFGSGPGEAFF; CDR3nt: TGTGCCAGCAGCTTTGGAAGCGGGCCGGGTGAAGCTTTCTTT
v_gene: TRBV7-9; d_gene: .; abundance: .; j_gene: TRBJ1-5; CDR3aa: CASSLAGFQPQHF; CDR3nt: TGTGCCAGCAGCTTAGCCGGGTTTCAGCCCCAGCATTTT
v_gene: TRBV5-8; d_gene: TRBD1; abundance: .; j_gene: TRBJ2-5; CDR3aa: CASNPGQQETQYF; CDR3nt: TGTGCCAGCAACCCGGGACAGCAAGAGACCCAGTACTTC
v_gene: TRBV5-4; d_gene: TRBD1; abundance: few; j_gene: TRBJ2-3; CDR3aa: CASSFLAGTGATDTQYF; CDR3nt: TGTGCCAGCAGCTTCCTTGCCGGGACAGGGGCAACAGATACGCAGTATTTT
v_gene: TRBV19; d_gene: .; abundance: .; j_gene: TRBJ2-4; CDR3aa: CASSIQAQVQNIQYF; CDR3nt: TGTGCCAGTAGTATACAAGCACAGGTACAAAACATTCAGTACTTC
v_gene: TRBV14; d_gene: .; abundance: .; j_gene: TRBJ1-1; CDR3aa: CASSQVFSGLTEAFF; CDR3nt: TGTGCCAGCAGCCAAGTCTTTTCAGGGCTCACTGAAGCTTTCTTT
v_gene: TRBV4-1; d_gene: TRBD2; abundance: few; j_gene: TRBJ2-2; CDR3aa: CASSQESPGGGGELFF; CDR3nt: TGCGCCAGCAGCCAAGAAAGTCCGGGGGGTGGCGGGGAGCTGTTTTTT
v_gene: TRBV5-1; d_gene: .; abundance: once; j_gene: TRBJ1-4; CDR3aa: CASSYSGSEKLFF; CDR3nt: TGCGCCAGCAGCTATTCGGGGAGTGAAAAACTGTTTTTT
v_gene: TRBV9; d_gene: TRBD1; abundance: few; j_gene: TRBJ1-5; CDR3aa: CASSLTGGPNQPQHF; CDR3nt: TGTGCCAGCAGCTTAACAGGGGGCCCAAATCAGCCCCAGCATTTT
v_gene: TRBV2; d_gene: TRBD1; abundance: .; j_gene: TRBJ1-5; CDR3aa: CASSETDRAQPQHF; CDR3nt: TGTGCCAGCAGTGAGACGGACAGGGCTCAGCCCCAGCATTTT
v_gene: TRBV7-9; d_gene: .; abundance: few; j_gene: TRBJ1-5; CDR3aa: CASSLQASNQPQHF; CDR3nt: TGTGCCAGCAGCTTACAGGCTAGCAATCAGCCCCAGCATTTT
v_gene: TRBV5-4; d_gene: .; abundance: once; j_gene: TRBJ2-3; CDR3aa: CASTLGAERRTDTQYF; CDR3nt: TGTGCCAGCACCCTTGGAGCGGAGAGGAGGACAGATACGCAGTATTTT